The present entry profiles one TCR beta chain with its context. Its antigen remains unknown. PCR involved 60 Vbeta and 13 Jbeta primers. Some clones are missing from TCRdb's copy, which holds only in-frame ones; the method was immunoSEQ multiplex PCR. The sample lists around 50,000 clones; around three quarters were seen once. The CDR3 is 15 amino acids. Germline CDR1 is PRHDT and CDR2 is FYEKMQ (reference sequence). V was cut by 1 base and J by 7 bases, with 16 bases left in between. This sample is part of a study of cytomegalovirus exposure and HLA in healthy donors. Broader study findings: At a 0.05 false discovery rate, a later analysis found 16,951 TCR beta sequences to be associated with HLA alleles. The analysis excluded some indistinguishable V segments, including TRBV6-2 and TRBV6-3.

Sequenced sample: PBMCs. This chain connects TRBV13 to TRBJ1-1; weak D call: TRBD1 (6 bases). The clonotype was recovered from a man aged 25-45 years in good health and CMV-seropositive. Here the CDR3 reads CASSLVGNREIEAFF. The CDR3, as DNA: TGTGCCAGCAGCTTAGTAGGGAACAGGGAAATTGAAGCTTTCTTT.